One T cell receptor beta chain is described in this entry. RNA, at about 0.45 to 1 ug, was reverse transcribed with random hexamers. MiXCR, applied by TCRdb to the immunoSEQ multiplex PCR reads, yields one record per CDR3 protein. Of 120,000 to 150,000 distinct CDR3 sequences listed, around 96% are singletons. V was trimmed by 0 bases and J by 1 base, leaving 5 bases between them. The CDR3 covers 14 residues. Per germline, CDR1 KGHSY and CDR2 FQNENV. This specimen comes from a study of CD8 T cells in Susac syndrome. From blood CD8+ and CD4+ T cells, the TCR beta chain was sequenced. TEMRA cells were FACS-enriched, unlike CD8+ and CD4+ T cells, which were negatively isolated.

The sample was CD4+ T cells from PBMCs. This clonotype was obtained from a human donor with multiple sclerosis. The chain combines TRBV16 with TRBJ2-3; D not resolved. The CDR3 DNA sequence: TGTGCCAGCAGCCAATCCTATCGCACAGATACGCAGTATTTT. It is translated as CASSQSYRTDTQYF. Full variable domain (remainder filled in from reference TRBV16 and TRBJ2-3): GEEVAQTPKHLVRGEGQKAKLYCAPIKGHSYVFWYQQVLKNEFKFLISFQNENVFDETGMPKERFSAKCLPNSPCSLEIQATKLEDSAVYFCASSQSYRTDTQYFGPGTRLTVL.